This T cell receptor (beta chain) was sequenced for a study of cytomegalovirus exposure and HLA in healthy donors (dated by TCRdb to about 2017). With respect to the entire study: An earlier analysis of 587 of the donors reported roughly 300 Gb of sequence data and some 100 million unique TCR beta sequences from 150 million to 200 million T cells. Around 330 gigabases of sequencing data and 91 million or so unique TCR sequences made up an early release that covered approximately 700 HLA-typed donors. Of the roughly 410 genotyped donors, 75% to 85% were placed in the genetic ancestry cluster associated with self-reported Caucasian donors. The study aimed to test whether cataloging public T cell receptors could reveal signatures of past pathogen exposure. The T cell repertoires of about 700 subjects were profiled by immunosequencing and related to cytomegalovirus serostatus. In addition to the first cohort of 666 subjects, a separate validation cohort of 120 different subjects was used. To predict cytomegalovirus infection status, the study combined high-throughput TCR immunosequencing, statistical association of individual TCRs with disease status, and machine learning. To study patterns of TCR occurrence, a later analysis re-analyzed previously published TCR beta repertoires from hundreds of donors and added high-resolution HLA genotyping. Rather than using new phenotypic data, the later analysis identified candidate immune exposures from TCR beta sequences and from how often those sequences occurred across donors. To decide whether each TCR beta V gene segment behaved as functional or pseudogenic, an earlier analysis of approximately 600 of the donors relied on high-throughput TCR beta sequencing. Donor age, sex, ethnicity and CMV serostatus were compiled alongside the repertoire data. A later genetic analysis took genome-wide SNP genotypes for about 65% of the 666 donors and used that subset as a discovery cohort. Every repertoire in the discovery cohort had been generated on one and the same sequencing platform. HLA typing included class I and class II loci at four-digit resolution. The number of typed donors differed by locus: about 620-640 for A, B, C, DRB1 and DQB1; 500 to 550 for DQA1; 606 for DPA1; and some 430 for DPB1. Several DR-DQ haplotypes were treated as single units for association and clustering because of strong linkage in the cohort. Among some 400 genotyped donors of the cohort, an average of approximately 250,000 unique TCR beta nucleotide sequences were sequenced per donor, around 20% of them non-productive. On the study overall, not on this receptor specifically: Strong co-occurrence of HLA alleles, especially DR and DQ, made assigning TCR associations to individual alleles difficult. Because counts were too low, around 18 rarely observed V segments, including chromosome 9 orphons, were left out of the earlier analysis of a few hundred of the donors. In a later analysis, TCR association rates were found to vary across HLA loci, with the most associated TCRs seen for DRB1 alleles and the fewest for HLA-C alleles. A cluster of highly shared sequence variants was judged likely to represent a technical artifact of the sequencing pipeline. The presence/absence analyses assumed that sequencing depth was roughly uniform across donors, and that assumption may not be true. In a later analysis, several top co-occurrence clusters were reported to appear linked to parvovirus B19, influenza, CMV and Epstein-Barr virus. A later analysis associated about 16,000 TCR beta sequences with specific HLA alleles at a false discovery rate of 0.05. In a later analysis, HLA-associated TCR beta chains were found to be more clonally expanded and to have lower generation probabilities than equally common non-associated chains. An association between a missense DCLRE1C variant and V-gene and J-gene trimming of TCR beta chains was found in a later genetic analysis and replicated in an independent cohort. In an earlier analysis of 500 to 650 of the donors, most TCR beta V segments appeared in productive rearrangements about 90% or about 30% of the time, broadly matching IMGT annotations. The authors suggested that the approach could potentially be generalized to other disease states and immunological phenotypes. The only immune exposure information available for the cohort was CMV serostatus. A further reported finding was that TCR beta sequences accurately predicted the HLA-A and HLA-B alleles for most subjects in the first cohort. A few of the identified cytomegalovirus-associated TCR beta chains were confirmed in vitro to be specific for cytomegalovirus antigens. According to a later genetic analysis, donors in an Asian-associated ancestry cluster had fewer N-insertions in productive TCRs than the approximately 700-donor mean. The cohort was sequenced for TCR beta chains only, and without alpha or paired-chain data the features that could be detected were limited. The study gave a list of over 150 TCR beta chains associated with cytomegalovirus. Correlated functional status among segregating V segments might be attributable to linkage disequilibrium, but an unknown experimental factor could not be ruled out. Because HLA typing was unavailable for some donors at each locus, only the typed subset was used in association tests. While some public TCRs were present in many individuals, most TCR sequences turned up only very rarely across donors. A later analysis found that most CMV-associated TCR beta chains appeared HLA-restricted, with HLA associations seemingly driven largely by CMV exposure. In both the original and validation cohorts, the classifier was reported to diagnose cytomegalovirus status with high specificity and sensitivity. Because the 87-base-pair reads could not distinguish some IMGT-functional V segments, including TRBV6-2 and TRBV6-3, those segments were excluded.

In total, approximately 610 healthy bone marrow donors made up the cohort. At the time of sampling, all cohort members were nominally healthy, though unrecorded immune exposures were likely present. The donor tested CMV seronegative and was one of the 352 seronegative cohort members. Every donor gave a peripheral blood sample, and the peripheral blood mononuclear cells from that sample were used for TCR beta sequencing. The Qiagen DNeasy Blood Extraction Kit was used to extract genomic DNA from the blood cell samples. As for this clone: Its antigen remains undetermined. Per-base qualities were not stored, and no clone one base away is much larger.

Libraries were built with the immunoSEQ multiplex PCR assay. A mixture of 60 forward primers for TCR Vbeta segments and 13 reverse primers for TCR Jbeta segments was used in the multiplex PCR. A multiplex PCR assay on genomic DNA amplified the CDR3 region of rearranged TCR beta genes. Amplified TCR beta libraries were sequenced as 87-base-pair reads on the Illumina HiSeq System. The original pipeline was this. Across the 700 or so repertoires, a later analysis counted tens of millions of unique TCR beta chains, 8.5 million to 12 million of which were shared by at least two donors. To remove PCR and sequencing errors, raw reads were error-corrected and collapsed into unique sequences using a nearest-neighbor algorithm that merged closely related sequences. V, D and J gene segments were assigned by aligning CDR3 sequences to IMGT reference sequences. For a sequence to be retained, a match of at least six nucleotides to both a V gene segment and a J gene segment was required. A rearrangement counted as productive if the CDR3 had no stop codons and remained in frame with V and J, and every other rearrangement counted as non-productive. CDR3 was defined by IMGT convention, running from the second conserved V-encoded cysteine to the conserved J-encoded phenylalanine. The earlier analysis of roughly 590 of the donors excluded any sequence lacking an unambiguous match to a single V gene segment. In an earlier analysis of around 590 of the donors, a V segment was called functional when productive rearrangements were above 56.7%, and segregating when the standard deviation between donors exceeded 5%. A statistical classification framework was developed to diagnose cytomegalovirus status using the catalog of TCR beta chain sequences. In a later analysis, V and J genes were assigned by comparing TCR nucleotide sequences against IMGT/GENE-DB human TR gene sequences. A later analysis assigned CDR3 sequences and most-parsimonious VDJ recombination scenarios with the TCRdist pipeline. In a later analysis, each TCR beta chain was defined by its CDR3 amino acid sequence together with its V-gene family, and reads lacking a unique V-gene family were excluded. As a way to deal with suspected cross-contamination and a sequencing artifact, a later analysis dropped under 600 nucleotide sequences that were highly shared and had low generation probability. In a later analysis, a clonal expansion index was calculated for each public chain from normalized within-repertoire ranks of inferred template counts. In a later analysis, generation probabilities were computed using a VDJ recombination model fitted to out-of-frame rearrangements, and the results were checked against IGoR. In a later analysis, TCR-TCR, TCR-HLA and TCR-CMV co-occurrence was scored with hypergeometric tests, and a repertoire-size bias correction was applied to TCR pairs. A later analysis estimated false discovery rates by permuting HLA or CMV assignments 20 times. A later analysis grouped co-occurring TCRs with DBSCAN, adding TCRdist sequence similarity when clustering within HLA-allele-positive subsets. For co-occurrence clustering, repertoires with fewer than 30,000 or more than 120,000 public chains were excluded, along with five repertoires with anomalous nucleotide sharing. Here the immuneACCESS table is served through TCRdb, limited to in-frame sequences with V and J called. Missing clones are a known gap in these copies; in checked studies unresolved V genes cover under half, and the rest lacks a known reason. For V, J and clone size, that table is used; D and trimming come from the DNA. The sample includes 200,000 to 250,000 clones, with more than 60% observed a single time. 1.8% of the sample is taken by the ten largest.

V is pared back by 7 bases and J by 3 bases, with 12 bases lying between the germline termini. The CDR3 starts with the cysteine, ends with the phenylalanine, and has 13 residues. Only the CDR3 DNA stays, 39 bases, in frame from base 1. Per the germline V gene (reference sequence), SEHNR is the CDR1 and FQNEAQ is the CDR2. The source is a woman aged 25 to 39 in good health and CMV-seronegative. The chain uses TRBV7-9 and TRBJ1-1; confidence is insufficient to name the D gene. The specimen sequenced was PBMCs. The nucleotide sequence is TGTGCCAGCACCCCCCCCGGGGACACTGAAGCTTTCTTT. This codes for CASTPPGDTEAFF.